The 30 T cell receptor beta chains reported below all come from one sample, sequenced in a study of OX40 agonist ivuxolimab in advanced cancers. Here immunoSEQ multiplex PCR was the method, and the copy in TCRdb shows in-frame clones only, minus some. The sample yields about 68,000 clones, nearly 85% seen once. Sequenced here: CD4+ or CD8+ T cells sorted from blood, sampled in a trial of the OX40 agonist ivuxolimab. Receptors originate from an adult with an advanced solid tumor such as melanoma, head and neck, liver or kidney cancer.

CDR3: CASSFSGREQYV. Here the CDR3 DNA reads TGTGCCAGCAGCTTTTCCGGGCGCGAGCAGTACGTC. V and J are TRBV5-5 and TRBJ2-7; D call uncertain. This CDR3 region has 12 residues. V shed 2 bases and J shed 6 bases, with 9 bases lying between them. Germline values: CDR1 SGHKS, CDR2 YYEKEE (reference sequence).

The DNA of the CDR3 is TGTGCCAGCAGCGAGGGACAGTTCATCTCTGGGGCCAACGTCCTGACTTTC. Its translation: CASSEGQFISGANVLTF. The chain couples TRBV5-8 to TRBJ2-6; TRBD1 matches at 7 bases. This CDR3 has 17 amino acids. Losses at the gene ends were 4 bases for V and 0 bases for J; bases not matched to a gene: 7. CDR1 and CDR2 from the germline V gene are SGHTS and YDEGEE.

The gene calls are TRBV5-4 and TRBJ2-5; 11 bases match TRBD2. This CDR3 has 15 residues. In germline, CDR1 is SGHNT, CDR2 YYREEE (reference sequence). Unmatched junction bases numbered 8, after V lost 5 bases and J lost 5 bases. The CDR3 nucleotides are TGTGCCAGCAGGGAACTAGCGGGAGACGTGGAGACCCAGTACTTC. This gives the protein CASRELAGDVETQYF.

J is TRBJ1-1 and V is TRBV2; the D gene is possibly TRBD1 (5 bases). The germline V gene encodes CDR1 SNHLY and CDR2 FYNNEI. The CDR3 is 13 amino acids. V was clipped by 7 bases and J by 1 base, with 10 bases between them. CDR3 bases: TGTGCCAGCACCTGGCAGGGGAACACTGAAGCTTTCTTT. Encoded protein: CASTWQGNTEAFF.

The chain carries TRBV5-1 and TRBJ2-1; D not certain. CDR1 SGHRS and CDR2 YFSETQ come from the germline V gene. Trimming removed 0 bases at V and 4 bases at J, with 8 bases between. CDR3 length: 14 residues. The CDR3 sequence: CASSLVWGYNEQFF. The CDR3 coding sequence is TGCGCCAGCAGCTTGGTCTGGGGATACAATGAGCAGTTCTTC.

This clone was detected only a few times. This sequence joins TRBV7-3 and TRBJ1-1, with TRBD1 matching 10 bases. V was clipped by 3 bases and J by 1 base; unmatched bases: 2. The CDR3 sequence is 15 residues long. The germline CDR1 and CDR2 sequences are SGHTA and FQGTGA. The CDR3 spells CASSLTGGANTEAFF. CDR3 sequence (DNA): TGTGCCAGCAGCTTGACAGGGGGCGCGAACACTGAAGCTTTCTTT.

This clone was recorded once. The chain has TRBV7-2 and TRBJ2-5; D ambiguous. The tail of the sequence fits TRBJ2-7 better, so the J call may be wrong. CDR1 and CDR2 from the germline V gene are SGHTA and FQGNSA. This CDR3 is built from 15 residues. CDR3 nucleotide sequence: TGTGCCAGCAGCTTAGGTGAAACACCCACCTACGAGCAGTACTTC. It specifies CASSLGETPTYEQYF.

This sequence joins TRBV7-2 and TRBJ1-3; TRBD1 is a possible D gene (5 bases). The CDR3 has 15 residues. The V end was cut by 4 bases, the J end by 4 bases, with 14 bases between. From germline, CDR1 is SGHTA and CDR2 FQGNSA. CDR3 sequence: CASSSDGGWGNTIYF. Here the CDR3 DNA reads TGTGCCAGCAGCTCCGATGGGGGGTGGGGAAACACCATATATTTT. The full variable domain, with the rest looked up from reference TRBV7-2 and TRBJ1-3, is GAGVSQSPSNKVTEKGKDVELRCDPISGHTALYWYRQSLGQGLEFLIYFQGNSAPDKSGLPSDRFSAERTGGSVSTLTIQRTQQEDSAVYLCASSSDGGWGNTIYFGEGSWLTVV.

The chain has TRBV5-4 and TRBJ2-5, with D possibly matching TRBD1 (6 bases). Deletions cut 4 bases from V and 3 bases from J, with 13 bases between. The CDR3 length is 14 residues. The germline V gene has CDR1 SGHNT and CDR2 YYREEE (reference sequence). In DNA, the CDR3 is TGTGCCAGCAGCAAGGGACAAGAAGAAGAGACCCAGTACTTC. It is translated as CASSKGQEEETQYF.

The rearrangement links TRBV4-1 to TRBJ2-5; no clear D. Germline V gene sequence: CDR1 MGHRA, CDR2 YSYEKL. The CDR3 sequence is 15 residues long. The germline V and J ends were trimmed by 4 bases and 4 bases, with 16 bases remaining between them. CDR3 amino acids: CASSPVWATAETQYF. The DNA for the CDR3 is TGCGCCAGCAGCCCCGTGTGGGCTACCGCAGAGACCCAGTACTTC.

This rearrangement joins TRBV5-4 to TRBJ1-1; TRBD1 might be the D (6 bases). Trimming stripped 4 bases from V and 1 base from J, with 14 bases between. This CDR3 spans 15 amino acids. Germline-derived CDR1 and CDR2 are SGHNT and YYREEE (reference sequence). Here the CDR3 reads CASSPGALANTEAFF. Written as DNA, the CDR3 is TGTGCCAGCAGCCCAGGGGCTCTTGCGAACACTGAAGCTTTCTTT.

The chain couples TRBV7-2 to TRBJ1-2; 8 bases match TRBD1. From germline, CDR1 is SGHTA and CDR2 FQGNSA. Trimming at V came to 0 bases and at J to 5 bases, leaving 2 bases not matched to a gene. The CDR3 has 14 residues. The CDR3 bases are TGTGCCAGCAGCTTAGCCCGGACAGGGTATGGCTACACCTTC. The encoded protein is CASSLARTGYGYTF.

The genes are TRBV10-2 and TRBJ2-1; either TRBD1 or TRBD2 may supply D (5 bases each). The CDR3 consists of 14 residues. The V and J ends lost 8 bases and 6 bases respectively, with 17 bases between them. CDR1 WSHSY and CDR2 SAAADI come from the germline V gene. The CDR3 loop is CASLRASPVNEQFF. The CDR3 DNA reads TGCGCCAGCCTCAGGGCTAGCCCCGTCAATGAGCAGTTCTTC.

The gene calls are TRBV2 and TRBJ1-2; D remains ambiguous. Looked up from germline, CDR1 is SNHLY and CDR2 is FYNNEI. Trimming took off 6 bases at V and 8 bases at J, with 13 bases between the two ends. CDR3 size: 12 residues. The CDR3 sequence: CASRGPLGGYTF. The CDR3 nucleotides read TGTGCCAGCAGGGGCCCCCTAGGGGGCTACACCTTC.

This clone was picked up one time. The rearrangement joins TRBV28 to TRBJ1-1, with a weak D call TRBD1 (5 bases). The CDR3 runs 14 residues. Germline V CDR1 and CDR2: MDHEN, SYDVKM. Trimming removed 6 bases from V and 1 base from J, with 12 bases in between. The DNA of the CDR3 is TGTGCCAGCAGCCTCCGACAGACGAACACTGAAGCTTTCTTT. This gives the protein CASSLRQTNTEAFF.

This chain uses TRBV19 with TRBJ1-1; 7 bases are shared with TRBD1. The length of the CDR3 is 16 residues. Germline assignment: CDR1 LNHDA and CDR2 SQIVND (reference sequence). The J segment lost 5 bases and the V segment lost 4 bases, leaving 13 bases of the junction unmatched. The CDR3 DNA is TGTGCCAGTAGTACGCGCTTGGGCAGGGGGGAAACTGAAGCTTTCTTT. Protein: CASSTRLGRGETEAFF. The full variable domain, in which reference TRBV19 and TRBJ1-1 provide the parts outside the CDR3, is DGGITQSPKYLFRKEGQNVTLSCEQNLNHDAMYWYRQDPGQGLRLIYYSQIVNDFQKGDIAEGYSVSREKKESFPLTVTSAQKNPTAFYLCASSTRLGRGETEAFFGQGTRLTVV.

This clone was found a few times. The CDR3 DNA sequence: TGTGCCAGTAGTATAGGGGTAAGGAGGTCCTACAATGAGCAGTTCTTC. As protein: CASSIGVRRSYNEQFF. This chain links TRBV19 with TRBJ2-1; perhaps TRBD2 as D (5 bases). Between the trimmed V and J ends, which lost 1 base and 1 base, there was a span of 11 bases. This CDR3 is 16 amino acids long. CDR1 and CDR2 from the germline V gene are LNHDA and SQIVND (reference sequence).

The chain carries TRBV19 and TRBJ2-1; TRBD1 matches 8 bases. CDR3 length: 14 residues. The junction had 3 bases not matched to a gene; V was cut back by 4 bases and J by 4 bases. Germline-derived CDR1 and CDR2 are LNHDA and SQIVND (reference sequence). For the CDR3, the DNA is TGTGCCAGTAGTAGGGGACAGGCATACAATGAGCAGTTCTTC. This encodes CASSRGQAYNEQFF.

This chain connects TRBV2 to TRBJ1-1; D remains ambiguous. The CDR3 length is 12 residues. The germline V and J ends were trimmed by 6 bases and 4 bases, with 9 bases remaining between them. Germline-derived CDR1 and CDR2 are SNHLY and FYNNEI. DNA of the CDR3: TGTGCCAGCAGCTTAGAGACCACTGAAGCTTTCTTT. Translation: CASSLETTEAFF.

This rearrangement joins TRBV9 to TRBJ2-1; D call uncertain. There are 16 residues in the CDR3. The germline gives CDR1 SGDLS, CDR2 YYNGEE. Trimming cost V 1 base and J 0 bases, with 11 bases left between them. This chain's CDR3 is CASSVFSGVSYNEQFF. The CDR3 DNA follows: TGTGCCAGCAGCGTATTCTCAGGAGTCTCCTACAATGAGCAGTTCTTC.

CDR3 loop: CSVSRDSNQPQHF. The CDR3 coding sequence is TGCAGCGTTTCGCGGGATAGCAATCAGCCCCAGCATTTT. The chain uses TRBV29-1 and TRBJ1-5; D gene unclear. The CDR3 runs 13 residues. Germline V gene lookup returns CDR1 SQVTM and CDR2 ANQGSEA. The V and J ends lost 5 bases and 0 bases respectively, with 8 bases between them.

The chain employs TRBV5-6 and TRBJ2-7; 7 bases match TRBD2. This CDR3 is 15 amino acids long. Trimming cost V 0 bases and J 2 bases; bases outside gene matches: 5. The germline CDR1 and CDR2 sequences are SGHDT and YYEEEE. CDR3 sequence: CASSLGGRGAYEQYF. CDR3 bases: TGTGCCAGCAGCTTGGGAGGTCGGGGGGCCTACGAGCAGTACTTC. Full variable domain (remainder filled in from reference TRBV5-6 and TRBJ2-7): DAGVTQSPTHLIKTRGQQVTLRCSPKSGHDTVSWYQQALGQGPQFIFQYYEEEERQRGNFPDRFSGHQFPNYSSELNVNALLLGDSALYLCASSLGGRGAYEQYFGPGTRLTVT.

The rearrangement links TRBV7-8 to TRBJ1-5; D might be TRBD1 (5 bases). The CDR3 totals 14 residues. CDR1 and CDR2 from the germline V gene are SGHVS and FQNEAQ. V was shortened by 3 bases and J by 4 bases, with 10 bases between the two germline ends. The chain's CDR3 is CASSLGLRNQPQHF. In DNA, the CDR3 is TGTGCCAGCAGCTTGGGGCTCCGTAATCAGCCCCAGCATTTT.

V is TRBV6-5 and J is TRBJ2-2; D is undetermined. The CDR3 is 12 amino acids. The germline V and J ends were trimmed by 6 bases and 3 bases, with 5 bases remaining between them. Germline CDR1 reads MNHEY; CDR2 reads SVGAGI. The chain's CDR3 is CASSAYTGELFF. CDR3 DNA sequence: TGTGCCAGCAGCGCATACACCGGGGAGCTGTTTTTT.

The chain links TRBV6-5 to TRBJ1-5; 7 bases agree with TRBD1. Germline V gene sequence: CDR1 MNHEY, CDR2 SVGAGI. This CDR3 region has 14 residues. With 5 bases clipped from V and 6 bases from J, the junction kept 7 bases outside the gene matches. CDR3 sequence reads: CASSTTGSLQPQHF. CDR3 nucleotides: TGTGCCAGCAGTACGACAGGGTCTCTTCAGCCCCAGCATTTT.

V is TRBV7-3 and J is TRBJ2-5, with 8 bases fitting TRBD1. Germline assignment: CDR1 SGHTA and CDR2 FQGTGA. The V segment lost 5 bases and the J segment 5 bases; nucleotides outside the gene matches: 13. The CDR3 spans 16 residues. CDR3 sequence: CASSLLGQGRGETQYF. The CDR3 DNA sequence: TGTGCCAGCAGCCTCCTAGGACAGGGTCGAGGGGAGACCCAGTACTTC.

This clone turned up a few times. The chain links TRBV18 to TRBJ2-3; no clear D gene. In germline, CDR1 is KGHSH, CDR2 LQKENI. The CDR3 spans 13 residues. V lost 2 bases and J lost 1, with 4 bases in between. The CDR3 sequence is CASSPAGTDTQYF. The CDR3 DNA follows: TGTGCCAGCTCACCAGCGGGCACAGATACGCAGTATTTT.

This sequence joins TRBV9 and TRBJ2-3, with 7 bases identical to TRBD1. CDR1 is SGDLS, CDR2 YYNGEE, per germline. V was clipped by 4 bases and J by 4 bases; unmatched bases: 3. The CDR3 contains 13 residues. This chain's CDR3 is CASSPTGPDTQYF. The CDR3 DNA follows: TGTGCCAGCAGCCCGACAGGGCCAGATACGCAGTATTTT.

This clone was seen a single time. The chain joins TRBV5-1 to TRBJ1-1; 7 nucleotides line up with TRBD1. The CDR3 runs 14 residues. J gave up 2 bases and V 3 bases, and 4 bases lay outside the gene matches. Germline V lookup: CDR1 SGHRS, CDR2 YFSETQ. The CDR3 nucleotides are TGCGCCAGCAGCTGGGACAGAACAAACACTGAAGCTTTCTTT. It yields the protein CASSWDRTNTEAFF.

The genes are TRBV2 and TRBJ2-3, with D tentatively TRBD1 or TRBD2 (5 bases each). This CDR3 contains 13 residues. Trimming took off 5 bases at V and 9 bases at J, with 15 bases between the two ends. CDR1 and CDR2 (germline): SNHLY, FYNNEI. The CDR3, as DNA: TGTGCCAGCAGTTTTGGGGGTGAGGACACGCAGTATTTT. Protein sequence: CASSFGGEDTQYF.